This T cell receptor (beta chain) was found in a study of blood T cell repertoires in COVID-19. CDR1 and CDR2 (germline): MRHNA, SNTAGT. V lost 3 bases to trimming and J lost 5 bases, with 8 bases between them. CDR3 length equals 14 residues. In the authors' methods: Amplifying reference gene primers gave estimates of nucleated cell counts. Clones were sequenced by immunoSEQ multiplex PCR, and TCRdb holds only the in-frame ones, with some missing. The V and J calls and clone size were taken over from that table, and D and trimming were inferred from the DNA. The repertoire includes approximately 150,000 clones, about 87% of them detected once, and roughly 1.5% sits in the top ten.

The specimen sequenced was peripheral blood. The rearrangement joins TRBV6-4 to TRBJ1-6, with D unresolved. This clonotype was sampled from a woman aged 45-65 years with acute or convalescent COVID-19. The CDR3: CASSEASHNSPLHF. In nucleotides, the CDR3 is TGTGCCAGCAGTGAGGCATCCCATAATTCACCCCTCCACTTT.